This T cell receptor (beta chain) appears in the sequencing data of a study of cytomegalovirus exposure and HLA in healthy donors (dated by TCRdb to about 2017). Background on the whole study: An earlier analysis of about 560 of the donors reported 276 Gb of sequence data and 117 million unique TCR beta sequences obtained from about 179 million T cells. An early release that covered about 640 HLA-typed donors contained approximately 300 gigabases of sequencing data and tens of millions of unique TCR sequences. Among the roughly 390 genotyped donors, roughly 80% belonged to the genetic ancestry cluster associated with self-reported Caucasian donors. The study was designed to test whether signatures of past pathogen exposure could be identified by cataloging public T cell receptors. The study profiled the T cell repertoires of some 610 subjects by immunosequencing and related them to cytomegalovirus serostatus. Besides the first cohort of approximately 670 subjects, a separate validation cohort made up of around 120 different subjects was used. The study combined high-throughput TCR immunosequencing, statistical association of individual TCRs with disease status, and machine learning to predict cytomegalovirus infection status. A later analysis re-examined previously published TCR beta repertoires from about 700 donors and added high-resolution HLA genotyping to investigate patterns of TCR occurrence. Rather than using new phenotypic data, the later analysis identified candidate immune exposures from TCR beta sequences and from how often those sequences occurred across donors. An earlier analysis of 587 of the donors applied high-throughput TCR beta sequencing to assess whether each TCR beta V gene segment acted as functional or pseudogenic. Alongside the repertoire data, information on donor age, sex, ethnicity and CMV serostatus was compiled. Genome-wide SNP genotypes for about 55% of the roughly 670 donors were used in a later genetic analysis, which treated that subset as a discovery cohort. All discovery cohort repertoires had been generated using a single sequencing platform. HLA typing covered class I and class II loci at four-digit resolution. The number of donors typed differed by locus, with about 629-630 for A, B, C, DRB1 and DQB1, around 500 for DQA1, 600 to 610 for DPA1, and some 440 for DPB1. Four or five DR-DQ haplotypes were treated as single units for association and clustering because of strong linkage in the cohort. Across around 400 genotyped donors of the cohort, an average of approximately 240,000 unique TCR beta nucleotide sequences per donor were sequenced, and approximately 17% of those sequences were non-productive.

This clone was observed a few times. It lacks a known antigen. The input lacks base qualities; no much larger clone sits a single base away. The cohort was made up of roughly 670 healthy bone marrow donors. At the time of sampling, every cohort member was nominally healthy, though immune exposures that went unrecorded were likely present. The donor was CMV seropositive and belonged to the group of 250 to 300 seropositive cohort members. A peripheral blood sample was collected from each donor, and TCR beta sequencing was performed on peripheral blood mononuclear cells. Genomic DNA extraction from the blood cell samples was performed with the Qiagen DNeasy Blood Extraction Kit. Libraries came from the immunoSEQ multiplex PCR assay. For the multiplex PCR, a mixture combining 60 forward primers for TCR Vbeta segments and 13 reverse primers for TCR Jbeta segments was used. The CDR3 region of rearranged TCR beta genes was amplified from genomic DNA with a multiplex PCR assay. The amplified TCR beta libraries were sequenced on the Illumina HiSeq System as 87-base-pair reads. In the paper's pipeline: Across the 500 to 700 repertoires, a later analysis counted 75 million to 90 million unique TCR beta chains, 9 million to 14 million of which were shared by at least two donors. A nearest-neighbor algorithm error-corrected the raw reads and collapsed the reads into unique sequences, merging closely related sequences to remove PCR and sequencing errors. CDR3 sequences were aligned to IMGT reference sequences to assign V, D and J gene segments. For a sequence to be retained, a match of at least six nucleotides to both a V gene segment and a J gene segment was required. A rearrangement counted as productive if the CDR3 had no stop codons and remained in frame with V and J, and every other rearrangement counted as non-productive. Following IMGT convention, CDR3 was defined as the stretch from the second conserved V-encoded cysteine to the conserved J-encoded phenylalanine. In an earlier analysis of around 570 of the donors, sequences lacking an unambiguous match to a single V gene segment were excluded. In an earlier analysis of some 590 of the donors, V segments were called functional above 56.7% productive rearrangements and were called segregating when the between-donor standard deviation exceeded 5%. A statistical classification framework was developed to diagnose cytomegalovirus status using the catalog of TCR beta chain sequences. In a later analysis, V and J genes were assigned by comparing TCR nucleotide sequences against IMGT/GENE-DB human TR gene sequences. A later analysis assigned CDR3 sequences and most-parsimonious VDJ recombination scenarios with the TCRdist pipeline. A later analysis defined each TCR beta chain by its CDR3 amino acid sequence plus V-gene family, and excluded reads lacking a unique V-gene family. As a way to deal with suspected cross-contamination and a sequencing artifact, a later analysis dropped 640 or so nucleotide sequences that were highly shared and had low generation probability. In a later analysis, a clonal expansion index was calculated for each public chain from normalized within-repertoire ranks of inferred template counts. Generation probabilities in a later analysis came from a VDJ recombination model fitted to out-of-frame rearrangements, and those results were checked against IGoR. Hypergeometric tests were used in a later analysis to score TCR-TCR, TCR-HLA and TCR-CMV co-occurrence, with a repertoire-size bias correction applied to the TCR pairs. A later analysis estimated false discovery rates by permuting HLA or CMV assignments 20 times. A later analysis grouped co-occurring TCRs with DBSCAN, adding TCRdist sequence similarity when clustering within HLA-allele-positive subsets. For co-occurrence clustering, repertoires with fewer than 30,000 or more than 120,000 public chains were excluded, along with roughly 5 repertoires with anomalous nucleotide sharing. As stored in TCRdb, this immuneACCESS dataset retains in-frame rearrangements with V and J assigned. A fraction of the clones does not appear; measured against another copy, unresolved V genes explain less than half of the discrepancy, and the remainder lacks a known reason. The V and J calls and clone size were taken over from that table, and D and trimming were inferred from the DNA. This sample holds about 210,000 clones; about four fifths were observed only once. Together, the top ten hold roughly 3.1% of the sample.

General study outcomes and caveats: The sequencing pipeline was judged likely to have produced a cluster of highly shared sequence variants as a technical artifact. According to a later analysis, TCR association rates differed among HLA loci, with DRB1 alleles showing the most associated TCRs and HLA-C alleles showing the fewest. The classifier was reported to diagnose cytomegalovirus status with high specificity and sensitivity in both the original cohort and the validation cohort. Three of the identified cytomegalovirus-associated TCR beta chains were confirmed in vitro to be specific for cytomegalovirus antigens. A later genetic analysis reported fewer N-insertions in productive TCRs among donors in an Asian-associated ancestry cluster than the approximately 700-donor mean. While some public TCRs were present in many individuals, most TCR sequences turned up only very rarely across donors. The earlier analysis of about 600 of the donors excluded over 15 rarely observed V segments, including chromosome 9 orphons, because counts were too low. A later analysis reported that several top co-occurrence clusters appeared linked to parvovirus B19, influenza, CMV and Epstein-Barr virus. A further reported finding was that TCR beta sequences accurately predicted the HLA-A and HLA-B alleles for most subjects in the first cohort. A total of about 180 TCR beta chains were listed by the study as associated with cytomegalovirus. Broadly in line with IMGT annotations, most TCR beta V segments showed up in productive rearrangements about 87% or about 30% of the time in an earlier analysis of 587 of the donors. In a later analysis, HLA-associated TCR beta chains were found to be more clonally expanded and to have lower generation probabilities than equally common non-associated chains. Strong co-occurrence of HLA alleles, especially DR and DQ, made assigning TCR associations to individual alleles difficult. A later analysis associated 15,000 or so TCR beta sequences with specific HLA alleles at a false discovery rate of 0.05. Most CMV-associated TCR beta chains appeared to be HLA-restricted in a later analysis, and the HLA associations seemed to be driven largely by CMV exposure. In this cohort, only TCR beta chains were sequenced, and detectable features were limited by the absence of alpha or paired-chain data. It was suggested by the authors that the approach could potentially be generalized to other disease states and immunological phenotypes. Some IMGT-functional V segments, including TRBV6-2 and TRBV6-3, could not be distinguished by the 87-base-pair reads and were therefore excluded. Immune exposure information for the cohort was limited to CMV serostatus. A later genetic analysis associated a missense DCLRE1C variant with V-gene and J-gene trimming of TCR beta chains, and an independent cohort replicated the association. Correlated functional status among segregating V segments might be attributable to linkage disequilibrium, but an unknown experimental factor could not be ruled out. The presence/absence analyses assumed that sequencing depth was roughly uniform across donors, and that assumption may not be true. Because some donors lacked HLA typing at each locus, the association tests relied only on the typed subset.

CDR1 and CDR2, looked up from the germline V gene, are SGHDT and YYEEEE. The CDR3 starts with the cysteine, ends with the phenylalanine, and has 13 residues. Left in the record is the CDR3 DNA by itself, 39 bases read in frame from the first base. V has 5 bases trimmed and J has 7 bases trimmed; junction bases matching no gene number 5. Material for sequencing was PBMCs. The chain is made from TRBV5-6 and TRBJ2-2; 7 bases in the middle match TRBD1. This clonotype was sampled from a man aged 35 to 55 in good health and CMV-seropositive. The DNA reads TGTGCCAGCAGGCAAAGGGGGCGCGGGGAGCTGTTTTTT. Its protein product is CASRQRGRGELFF.